One and the same sample provided the 15 T cell receptor beta chains below, sequenced in a study of human T cells and chemical hapten exposure. One entry per CDR3 protein results from TCRdb running MiXCR on the RACE reads. Found here are under 90,000 distinct CDR3 sequences, 8% to 10% of them singletons; the top ten hold 3.6%. As for time point: pre-sensitization, week 0. Described treatment: therapeutic diphenylcyclopropenone sensitization with weekly scalp DPC. This material consisted of whole blood, taken in connection with sensitization to the hapten diphenylcyclopropenone (DPC). The receptors were gathered from a woman aged 40-49 years with alopecia areata. Some clones in this sample may be carry-over from other donors' samples.

Concerning this clonotype itself: Possible read error: a much larger clone is one base away. The chain uses TRBV2 and TRBJ1-4, with D unclear. This CDR3 spans 14 amino acids. Per the germline V gene, CDR1 is SNHLY and CDR2 is FYNNEI. The CDR3 protein is CASSPGLSSENLFF. CDR3 DNA sequence: TGTGCCAGCAGTCCCGGGTTGAGTTCTGAAAATCTGTTTTTT.

This clonotype appeared a few times. This rearrangement joins TRBV6-1 to TRBJ2-7; 7 nucleotides line up with TRBD1. This CDR3 is 14 amino acids long. Trimming took 10 bases from V and 0 from J; bases not matched to a gene: 9. Germline loops: CDR1 MNHNS, CDR2 SASEGT. CDR3 sequence reads: CATTDRPFSYEQYF. DNA of the CDR3: TGTGCCACTACGGACAGGCCCTTCTCCTACGAGCAGTACTTC.

This clonotype was seen at least ten times. The chain links TRBV6-2 or TRBV6-3 to TRBJ2-1; 11 bases fit TRBD2. This CDR3 has 16 amino acids. CDR1 MNHEY and CDR2 SVGEGT come from the germline V gene. The V gene end was trimmed by 1 base and the J gene end by 7 bases; junction bases not matched to a gene: 6. The CDR3 is CASSYLGLAAANEQFF. The CDR3 DNA is TGTGCCAGCAGTTACTTGGGACTAGCGGCTGCGAATGAGCAGTTCTTC.

A few counts support this clonotype. V and J are TRBV7-2 and TRBJ2-7, with TRBD1 identical over 10 bases. With V trimmed by 3 bases and J by 7 bases, 6 bases remained unmatched. Germline V gene data show CDR1 as SGHTA and CDR2 as FQGNSA. This CDR3 region has 14 residues. CDR3 amino acids: CASSFRQGAQEQYF. DNA for the CDR3: TGTGCCAGCAGCTTCCGACAGGGGGCACAGGAGCAGTACTTC.

This chain joins TRBV6-1 and TRBJ2-3; D ambiguous. Between the trimmed V and J ends, which lost 6 bases and 7 bases, there was a span of 8 bases. The CDR3 runs to 11 residues. Germline loops: CDR1 MNHNS, CDR2 SASEGT. The CDR3 DNA is TGTGCCAGCAGGATGGGGTATACGCAGTATTTT. It translates to CASRMGYTQYF.

This clonotype was counted ten times or more. V and J are TRBV19 and TRBJ2-4; 9 bases line up with TRBD1. CDR1 LNHDA and CDR2 SQIVND come from the germline V gene (reference sequence). CDR3 length: 17 amino acids. The V segment lost 5 bases and the J segment 3 bases; nucleotides outside the gene matches: 11. The CDR3 reads CASSPVTGGAGKNIQYF. The CDR3 DNA reads as TGTGCCAGTAGTCCAGTAACAGGGGGCGCGGGCAAAAACATTCAGTACTTC.

This clonotype was found many times. The CDR3 DNA follows: TGTGCCAGCAGAGGGACAGGGGGCTCCGGAGAGACCCAGTACTTC. This translates into CASRGTGGSGETQYF. The gene calls are TRBV12-3 or TRBV12-4 and TRBJ2-5, with 12 bases that match TRBD1. The CDR3 spans 15 residues. The trim removed 6 bases at V and 4 bases at J, leaving 6 bases unmatched.

Ten or more counts support this clonotype. The chain links TRBV6-5 to TRBJ2-7; D might be TRBD1 (5 bases). Germline CDR1 MNHEY, CDR2 SVGAGI. The CDR3 spans 13 residues. Between the trimmed V and J ends, which lost 6 bases and 6 bases, there was a span of 15 bases. CDR3 sequence (DNA): TGTGCCAGCAGGGTAGGACAAACTGCCGAGCAGTACTTC. Amino acids: CASRVGQTAEQYF.

This clonotype has a count of ten or more. The gene calls are TRBV27 and TRBJ1-4; 7 bases map to TRBD1. This CDR3 is 17 amino acids long. After removal of 6 bases from V and 0 bases from J, the junction contained 10 bases not matched to a gene. CDR1 is MNHEY, CDR2 SMNVEV, per germline (reference sequence). CDR3 amino acids: CASRRTGTTTTNEKLFF. The CDR3 nucleotides read TGTGCCAGCAGACGGACAGGAACTACTACAACTAATGAAAAACTGTTTTTT.

The V gene is TRBV20-1, the J gene TRBJ1-1; unclear D gene. The V end was cut by 3 bases, the J end by 1 base, with 6 bases between. Germline V gene sequence: CDR1 DFQATT, CDR2 SNEGSKA (reference sequence). The CDR3 runs 12 residues. CDR3 amino acids: CSARQPNTEAFF. CDR3 bases: TGCAGTGCTAGGCAGCCGAACACTGAAGCTTTCTTT.

This clonotype was recorded at least ten times. V and J are TRBV7-8 and TRBJ2-3; the D is unclear. The CDR3 totals 15 residues. Germline lookup yields CDR1 SGHVS and CDR2 FQNEAQ. V shed 4 bases and J shed 1 base, with 12 bases lying between them. The CDR3, as DNA: TGTGCCAGCAGCTCCCAGGAGTACCGCACAGATACGCAGTATTTT. This sequence encodes CASSSQEYRTDTQYF.

This clonotype was detected many times. The chain combines TRBV12-3 or TRBV12-4 with TRBJ2-3, with no clear D. CDR3 length: 18 residues. Trimming pared 3 bases from V and 2 bases from J, leaving 21 bases between. The CDR3 DNA sequence: TGTGCCAGCAGTTTCACCAAATATCCCAGGATGTACACAGATACGCAGTATTTT. Translating it yields CASSFTKYPRMYTDTQYF.

DNA for the CDR3: TGTGCCCCCACAGGGGGCCTCCCTGATAGCTACACCTTC. Translation: CAPTGGLPDSYTF. The chain is built from TRBV7-9 and TRBJ1-2; 9 bases map to TRBD1. The germline V gene has CDR1 SEHNR and CDR2 FQNEAQ (reference sequence). V was clipped by 11 bases and J by 9 bases; unmatched bases: 13. CDR3 length: 13 residues.

The chain links TRBV6-5 to TRBJ2-5; 13 bases are shared with TRBD2. V shed 6 bases, J shed 4 bases, and the junction held 11 bases outside the gene matches. The germline V gene encodes CDR1 MNHEY and CDR2 SVGAGI. CDR3 length: 17 residues. CDR3 sequence: CASRSTSGGGSRETQYF. CDR3 bases: TGTGCCAGCAGATCTACTAGCGGGGGGGGTTCGAGAGAGACCCAGTACTTC.

This clonotype was seen more than once but under ten times. The chain uses TRBV29-1 and TRBJ2-2; weak D call: TRBD2 (5 bases). The length of the CDR3 is 12 residues. Germline V CDR1 and CDR2: SQVTM, ANQGSEA. Trimming took 8 bases from V and 4 from J, leaving 11 bases between them. The chain's CDR3 is CSYARVTGELFF. CDR3 nucleotides: TGCAGCTACGCGAGGGTCACCGGGGAGCTGTTTTTT.